This record concerns one T cell receptor beta chain sequence. Its target is not known. This record belongs to a study of CD4+ T cells in melanoma. The germline V gene encodes CDR1 SGHVS and CDR2 FQNEAQ. The J segment lost 1 base and the V segment lost 1 base, leaving 5 bases of the junction unmatched. The CDR3 extends over 17 amino acids. Generated by immunoSEQ multiplex PCR, the TCRdb table keeps only in-frame clones and is missing some. The top ten hold around 3% of the sample, which has approximately 110,000 clones, approximately 90% seen once. General observations from the study: CD8+ T cell, macrophage and B cell function reportedly correlated with neoantigen-specific CD4+ T cells. Neoantigen-specific CD4+ T cells in melanoma reportedly had diverse differentiation states.

The source material was peripheral blood. The chain is built from TRBV7-8 and TRBJ2-3; TRBD1 matches 10 bases. This sequence was found in a human donor with melanoma. The CDR3 region is CASSLGPGTGGTDTQYF. The CDR3 DNA sequence: TGTGCCAGCAGCTTAGGTCCCGGGACAGGGGGCACAGATACGCAGTATTTT.